These T cell receptor beta chains were read from a single sample in a study of beta chain features in type 1 diabetes. The protocol was immunoSEQ multiplex PCR, while the TCRdb copy is restricted to in-frame clones and leaves out a portion. Among 200,000 to 250,000 clones listed, roughly 10% were seen once. The source material was central memory CD4+ T cells from blood. The receptor set was obtained from a man aged 18 to 29 in good health. The CDR3 runs from the conserved cysteine through the conserved F or W. Fields, in order: V gene, clone size, J gene, D gene, CDR3 DNA, CDR3 protein. D genes are given only for firm matches. Expanded clones are given a class, and other clones once, few, many or no size at all.

v_gene: TRBV5-6; abundance: many; j_gene: TRBJ2-3; d_gene: TRBD1; CDR3nt: TGTGCCAGCAGCTTGGGGGACAGGGACCCAGATACGCAGTATTTT; CDR3aa: CASSLGDRDPDTQYF
v_gene: TRBV5-6; abundance: few; j_gene: TRBJ2-3; d_gene: TRBD2; CDR3nt: TGTGCCAGCAGCCGAGGACTAGCGGGAGTAGGAGATACGCAGTATTTT; CDR3aa: CASSRGLAGVGDTQYF
v_gene: TRBV7-3; abundance: NA; j_gene: TRBJ2-2; d_gene: TRBD2; CDR3nt: TGTGCCAGCAGCCCCCCAGCGGGAGGGCCCGGCGGGGAGCTGTTTTTT; CDR3aa: CASSPPAGGPGGELFF
v_gene: TRBV30; abundance: NA; j_gene: TRBJ2-1; d_gene: NA; CDR3nt: TGTGCCTGGAGTGTATACCGAGACTGGAGCATGGATGAGCAGTTCTTC; CDR3aa: CAWSVYRDWSMDEQFF
v_gene: TRBV5-4; abundance: few; j_gene: TRBJ2-3; d_gene: TRBD2; CDR3nt: TGTGCCAGCAGCTTGGGGCCACCGGGAGGGCCCACAGATACGCAGTATTTT; CDR3aa: CASSLGPPGGPTDTQYF
v_gene: TRBV19; abundance: NA; j_gene: TRBJ2-7; d_gene: TRBD2; CDR3nt: TGTGCCAGTGGTTTCAGCGGGAGCTCCTACGAGCAGTACTTC; CDR3aa: CASGFSGSSYEQYF
v_gene: TRBV9; abundance: NA; j_gene: TRBJ1-1; d_gene: TRBD1; CDR3nt: TGTGCCAGCAGCGTAGTAGATGGATCTAGGACAGGGAAAACTGAAGCTTTCTTT; CDR3aa: CASSVVDGSRTGKTEAFF
v_gene: TRBV29-1; abundance: many; j_gene: TRBJ2-3; d_gene: TRBD1; CDR3nt: TGCAGCGCTGGACAGGGGGCAGGGGCAGATACGCAGTATTTT; CDR3aa: CSAGQGAGADTQYF
v_gene: TRBV18; abundance: NA; j_gene: TRBJ2-1; d_gene: TRBD1; CDR3nt: TGTGCCAGCACCGGGACAGGGGGAGGCTACAATGAGCAGTTCTTC; CDR3aa: CASTGTGGGYNEQFF
v_gene: TRBV25-1; abundance: NA; j_gene: TRBJ2-7; d_gene: NA; CDR3nt: TGTGCCAGCAGGGAGTCTAGCGCGGCGGGGTCCTACGAGCAGTACTTC; CDR3aa: CASRESSAAGSYEQYF
v_gene: TRBV10-3; abundance: NA; j_gene: TRBJ2-7; d_gene: NA; CDR3nt: TGTGCCATCAGTGAGCCGCGGGGAGTCTCCTACGAGCAGTACTTC; CDR3aa: CAISEPRGVSYEQYF
v_gene: TRBV27; abundance: few; j_gene: TRBJ2-7; d_gene: TRBD2; CDR3nt: TGTGCCAGCAGTTTAATAGCGGGAGCTAGGGAGCAGTACTTC; CDR3aa: CASSLIAGAREQYF
v_gene: TRBV25-1; abundance: NA; j_gene: TRBJ2-1; d_gene: NA; CDR3nt: TGTGCCAGCAACGCAGACAAGAACGGCTATGATGAGCAGTTCTTC; CDR3aa: CASNADKNGYDEQFF
v_gene: TRBV27; abundance: few; j_gene: TRBJ2-1; d_gene: TRBD2; CDR3nt: TGTGCCAGCAGTTATCTAGCGGGAGAATTGAATGAGCAGTTCTTC; CDR3aa: CASSYLAGELNEQFF
v_gene: TRBV29-1; abundance: NA; j_gene: TRBJ2-2; d_gene: NA; CDR3nt: TGCAGCGTTGGGGCGCCGGGGACCGGGGAGCTGTTTTTT; CDR3aa: CSVGAPGTGELFF
v_gene: TRBV7-2; abundance: NA; j_gene: TRBJ2-1; d_gene: NA; CDR3nt: TGTGCCAGCAGCTTTTATACGCAGAGCTCCTACAATGAGCAGTTCTTC; CDR3aa: CASSFYTQSSYNEQFF
v_gene: TRBV9; abundance: NA; j_gene: TRBJ2-7; d_gene: NA; CDR3nt: TGTGCCAGCAGCGTATACAGCAACTCCTACGAGCAGTACTTC; CDR3aa: CASSVYSNSYEQYF
v_gene: TRBV10-3; abundance: NA; j_gene: TRBJ1-5; d_gene: NA; CDR3nt: TGTGCCATCAGTGAGTCAGGGTTTAATCAGCCCCAGCATTTT; CDR3aa: CAISESGFNQPQHF
v_gene: TRBV11-1; abundance: NA; j_gene: TRBJ1-5; d_gene: NA; CDR3nt: TGTGCCAGCAGCTTCGGGCTCGATCAGCCCCAGCATTTT; CDR3aa: CASSFGLDQPQHF
v_gene: TRBV11-2; abundance: few; j_gene: TRBJ2-4; d_gene: NA; CDR3nt: TGTGCCAGCAGCTTAGGGCATACTAGCGCCAAAAACATTCAGTACTTC; CDR3aa: CASSLGHTSAKNIQYF
v_gene: TRBV29-1; abundance: NA; j_gene: TRBJ1-1; d_gene: NA; CDR3nt: TGCAGCGTCTTGACCGAACCCATGAACACTGAAGCTTTCTTT; CDR3aa: CSVLTEPMNTEAFF
v_gene: TRBV6-6; abundance: NA; j_gene: TRBJ1-2; d_gene: NA; CDR3nt: TGTGCCAGCAGCCAACCCCCGGGCGGGAACTATGGCTACACCTTC; CDR3aa: CASSQPPGGNYGYTF
v_gene: TRBV2; abundance: few; j_gene: TRBJ2-3; d_gene: TRBD2; CDR3nt: TGTGCCAGCAGGCGGGAGGCAGATACGCAGTATTTT; CDR3aa: CASRREADTQYF
v_gene: TRBV11-1; abundance: few; j_gene: TRBJ2-1; d_gene: NA; CDR3nt: TGTGCCAGCAGCTCATCCGGAGCGGGCCTTGGCAATGAGCAGTTCTTC; CDR3aa: CASSSSGAGLGNEQFF
v_gene: TRBV5-1; abundance: NA; j_gene: TRBJ2-1; d_gene: TRBD2; CDR3nt: TGCGCCAGCAGCTTGGCCCCCGCGGGAGAGAATGAGCAGTTCTTC; CDR3aa: CASSLAPAGENEQFF
v_gene: TRBV7-2; abundance: NA; j_gene: TRBJ2-2; d_gene: TRBD2; CDR3nt: TGTGCCAGCAGCGCCAGCGGGAGGGGCACCGGGGAGCTGTTTTTT; CDR3aa: CASSASGRGTGELFF
v_gene: TRBV2; abundance: few; j_gene: TRBJ2-5; d_gene: TRBD2; CDR3nt: TGTGCCAGCAGTGCCCAGCGGGGGGGACAAGAGACCCAGTACTTC; CDR3aa: CASSAQRGGQETQYF
v_gene: TRBV5-6; abundance: few; j_gene: TRBJ2-5; d_gene: TRBD1; CDR3nt: TGTGCCAGCAGCTTGATAGGGGGCGCGGGAGAGACCCAGTACTTC; CDR3aa: CASSLIGGAGETQYF
v_gene: TRBV30; abundance: few; j_gene: TRBJ2-5; d_gene: NA; CDR3nt: TGTGCCTGGAGTGTAGAACTCAGGGCCCAGTACTTC; CDR3aa: CAWSVELRAQYF
v_gene: TRBV7-2; abundance: NA; j_gene: TRBJ2-2; d_gene: NA; CDR3nt: TGTGCCAGCAGCTTAGAGGTCTTGTCAGTGGGGGAGCTGTTTTTT; CDR3aa: CASSLEVLSVGELFF
v_gene: TRBV7-9; abundance: NA; j_gene: TRBJ2-5; d_gene: TRBD2; CDR3nt: TGTGCCAGCAGCTGGACTAGCGGGTTCGAGACCCAGTACTTC; CDR3aa: CASSWTSGFETQYF
v_gene: TRBV12-2; abundance: NA; j_gene: TRBJ2-5; d_gene: NA; CDR3nt: TGTGCATCAGGGAGTTGGAACGAGGTGGAGACCCAGTACTTC; CDR3aa: CASGSWNEVETQYF
v_gene: TRBV25-1; abundance: few; j_gene: TRBJ1-3; d_gene: NA; CDR3nt: TGTGCCAGCAGAGAAGACCGTTTCTCTGGAAACACCATATATTTT; CDR3aa: CASREDRFSGNTIYF
v_gene: TRBV29-1; abundance: few; j_gene: TRBJ1-1; d_gene: NA; CDR3nt: TGCAGCGTTGACAGGCAGGTAAACACTGAAGCTTTCTTT; CDR3aa: CSVDRQVNTEAFF
v_gene: TRBV14; abundance: NA; j_gene: TRBJ1-1; d_gene: NA; CDR3nt: TGTGCCACCAATCCTGGAACGGGGGCGGTCACCACTGAAGCTTTCTTT; CDR3aa: CATNPGTGAVTTEAFF